This T cell receptor (beta chain) was retrieved from a study of neurological immune-mediated disorders. TCRdb analysed the 5' RACE reads with MiXCR anew, one entry per CDR3 protein. This table has roughly 67,000 distinct CDR3 sequences, 3.5% to 5% appearing once. This clonotype showed up many times. Trimming took 8 bases from V and 2 from J, leaving 12 bases between them. The CDR3 length is 14 residues. Germline CDR1 is MNHEY and CDR2 is SVGAGI. This TCR was recovered from a middle-aged man with multiple sclerosis. Sequencing used PBMCs. The chain uses TRBV6-5 and TRBJ1-4, with D possibly being TRBD1 (5 bases). The CDR3 loop reads CASSRRGTNEKLFF. The CDR3 nucleotides read TGTGCCAGCTCTCGTCGGGGGACTAATGAAAAACTGTTTTTT.